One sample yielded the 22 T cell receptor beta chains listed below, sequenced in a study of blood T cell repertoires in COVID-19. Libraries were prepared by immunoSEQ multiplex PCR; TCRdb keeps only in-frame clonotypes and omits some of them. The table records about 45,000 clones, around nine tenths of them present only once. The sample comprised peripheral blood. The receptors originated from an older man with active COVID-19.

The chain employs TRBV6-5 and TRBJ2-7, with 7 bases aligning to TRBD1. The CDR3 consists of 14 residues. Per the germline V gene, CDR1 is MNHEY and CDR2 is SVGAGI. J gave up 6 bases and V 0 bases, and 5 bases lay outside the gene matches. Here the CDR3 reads CASSYSRGQVEQYF. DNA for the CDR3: TGTGCCAGCAGTTACTCAAGGGGGCAGGTCGAGCAGTACTTC.

In DNA form, the CDR3 reads TGCAGCGTGGGACAGGGCTCTGAAGCTTTCTTT. Translating gives CSVGQGSEAFF. The V call is TRBV29-1, the J call TRBJ1-1; 9 bases match TRBD1. The CDR3 consists of 11 residues. Germline V gene data show CDR1 as SQVTM and CDR2 as ANQGSEA. The ends lost 6 bases at V and 6 bases at J; junction bases unmatched: 2. Together with reference TRBV29-1 and TRBJ1-1, the CDR3 gives the full variable domain: SAVISQKPSRDICQRGTSLTIQCQVDSQVTMMFWYRQQPGQSLTLIATANQGSEATYESGFVIDKFPISRPNLTFSTLTVSNMSPEDSSIYLCSVGQGSEAFFGQGTRLTVV.

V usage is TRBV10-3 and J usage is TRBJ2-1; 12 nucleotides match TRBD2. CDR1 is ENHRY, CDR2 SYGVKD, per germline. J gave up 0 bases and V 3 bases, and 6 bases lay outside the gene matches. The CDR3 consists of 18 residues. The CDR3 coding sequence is TGTGCCATCAGTGATGGACTAGCGGGGACGAGCTCCTACAATGAGCAGTTCTTC. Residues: CAISDGLAGTSSYNEQFF.

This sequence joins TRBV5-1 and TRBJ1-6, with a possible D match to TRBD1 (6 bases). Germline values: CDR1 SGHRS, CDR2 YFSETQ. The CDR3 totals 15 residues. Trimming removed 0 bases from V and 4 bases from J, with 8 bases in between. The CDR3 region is CASSLVTGYNSPLHF. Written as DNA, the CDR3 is TGCGCCAGCAGCTTGGTGACAGGTTATAATTCACCCCTCCACTTT. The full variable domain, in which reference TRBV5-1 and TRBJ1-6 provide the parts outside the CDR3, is KAGVTQTPRYLIKTRGQQVTLSCSPISGHRSVSWYQQTPGQGLQFLFEYFSETQRNKGNFPGRFSGRQFSNSRSEMNVSTLELGDSALYLCASSLVTGYNSPLHFGNGTRLTVT.

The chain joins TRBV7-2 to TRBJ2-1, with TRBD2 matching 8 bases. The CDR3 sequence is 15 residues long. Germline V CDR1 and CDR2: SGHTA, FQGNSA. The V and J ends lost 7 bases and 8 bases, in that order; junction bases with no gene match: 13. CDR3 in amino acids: CASTAGRGGPYEQFF. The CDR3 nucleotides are TGTGCCAGCACCGCCGGTCGGGGGGGGCCCTATGAGCAGTTCTTC.

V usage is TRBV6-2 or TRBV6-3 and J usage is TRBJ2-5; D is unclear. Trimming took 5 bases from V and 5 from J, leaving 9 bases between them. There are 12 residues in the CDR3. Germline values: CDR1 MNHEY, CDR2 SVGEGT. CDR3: CASSPRRETQYF. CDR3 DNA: TGTGCCAGCAGTCCACGCAGGGAGACCCAGTACTTC.

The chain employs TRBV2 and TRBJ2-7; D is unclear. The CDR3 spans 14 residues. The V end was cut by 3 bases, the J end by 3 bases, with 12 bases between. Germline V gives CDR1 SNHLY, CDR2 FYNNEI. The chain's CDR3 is CASSESSSHYEQYF. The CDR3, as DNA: TGTGCCAGCAGTGAGTCATCCTCACACTACGAGCAGTACTTC.

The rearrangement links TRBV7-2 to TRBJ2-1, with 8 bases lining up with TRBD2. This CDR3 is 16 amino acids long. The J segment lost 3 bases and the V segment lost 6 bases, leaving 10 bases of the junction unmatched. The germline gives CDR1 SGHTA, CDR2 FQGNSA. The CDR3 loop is CASSDRSGSNYNEQFF. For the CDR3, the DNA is TGTGCCAGCAGTGACCGAAGCGGGAGTAACTACAATGAGCAGTTCTTC.

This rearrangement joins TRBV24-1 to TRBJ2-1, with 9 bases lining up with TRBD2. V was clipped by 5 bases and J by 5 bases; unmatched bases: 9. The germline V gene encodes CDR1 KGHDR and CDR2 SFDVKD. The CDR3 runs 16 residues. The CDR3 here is CATSGREGSVHNEQFF. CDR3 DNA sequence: TGTGCCACCAGTGGGCGGGAGGGTTCGGTCCACAATGAGCAGTTCTTC.

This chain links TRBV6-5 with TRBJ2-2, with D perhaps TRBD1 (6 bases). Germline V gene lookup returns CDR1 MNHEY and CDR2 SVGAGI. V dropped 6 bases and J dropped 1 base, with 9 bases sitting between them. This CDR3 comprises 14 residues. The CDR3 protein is CASRAQGNTGELFF. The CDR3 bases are TGTGCCAGCAGGGCACAGGGGAACACCGGGGAGCTGTTTTTT.

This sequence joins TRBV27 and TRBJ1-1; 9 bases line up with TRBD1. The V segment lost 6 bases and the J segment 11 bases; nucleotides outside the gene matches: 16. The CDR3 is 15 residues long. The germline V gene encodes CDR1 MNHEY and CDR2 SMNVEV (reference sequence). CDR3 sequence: CASRPGGTGSPEAFF. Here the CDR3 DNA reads TGTGCCAGCAGGCCAGGGGGGACAGGGTCCCCAGAGGCTTTCTTT.

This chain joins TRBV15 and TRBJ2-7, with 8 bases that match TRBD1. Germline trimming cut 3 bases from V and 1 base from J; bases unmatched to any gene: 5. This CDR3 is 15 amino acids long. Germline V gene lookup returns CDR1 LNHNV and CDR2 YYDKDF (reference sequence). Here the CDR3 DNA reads TGTGCCACCAGCAGGGGGGGACAGGCTTCCTACGAGCAGTACTTC. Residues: CATSRGGQASYEQYF.

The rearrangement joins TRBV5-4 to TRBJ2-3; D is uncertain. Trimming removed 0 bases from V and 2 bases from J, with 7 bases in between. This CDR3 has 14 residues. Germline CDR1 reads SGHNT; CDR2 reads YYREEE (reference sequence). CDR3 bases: TGTGCCAGCAGCTTGGCGGGTTACACAGATACGCAGTATTTT. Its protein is CASSLAGYTDTQYF.

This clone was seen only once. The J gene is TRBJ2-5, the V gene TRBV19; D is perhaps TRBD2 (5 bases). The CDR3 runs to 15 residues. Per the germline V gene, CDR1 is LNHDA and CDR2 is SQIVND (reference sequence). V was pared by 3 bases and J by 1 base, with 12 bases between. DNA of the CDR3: TGTGCCAGTAGTATTTGGCTAGCACCCCAAGAGACCCAGTACTTC. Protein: CASSIWLAPQETQYF.

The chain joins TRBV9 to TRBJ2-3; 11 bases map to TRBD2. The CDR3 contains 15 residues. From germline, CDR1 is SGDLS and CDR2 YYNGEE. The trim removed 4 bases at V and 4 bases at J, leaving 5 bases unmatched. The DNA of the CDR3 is TGTGCCAGCAGCCCTATTAGCGGGAGGGCAGATACGCAGTATTTT. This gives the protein CASSPISGRADTQYF. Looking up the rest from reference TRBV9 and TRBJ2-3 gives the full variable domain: DSGVTQTPKHLITATGQRVTLRCSPRSGDLSVYWYQQSLDQGLQFLIQYYNGEERAKGNILERFSAQQFPDLHSELNLSSLELGDSALYFCASSPISGRADTQYFGPGTRLTVL.

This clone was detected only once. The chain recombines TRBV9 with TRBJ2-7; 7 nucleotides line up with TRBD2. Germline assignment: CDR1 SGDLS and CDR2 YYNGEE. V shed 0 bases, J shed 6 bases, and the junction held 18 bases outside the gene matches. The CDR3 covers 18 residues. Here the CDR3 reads CASSVDGNWDYRTGEQYF. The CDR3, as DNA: TGTGCCAGCAGCGTAGATGGTAATTGGGACTACCGCACAGGCGAGCAGTACTTC.

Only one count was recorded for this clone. CDR3 sequence: CASSNRGRWGYTF. CDR3 DNA sequence: TGTGCCAGCAGCAACAGGGGGCGGTGGGGCTACACCTTC. The V call is TRBV9, the J call TRBJ1-2; 9 bases are a match to TRBD1. This CDR3 is 13 amino acids long. CDR1 is SGDLS and CDR2 is YYNGEE in the germline V gene. V lost 4 bases to trimming and J lost 8 bases; unmatched junction nucleotides: 6.

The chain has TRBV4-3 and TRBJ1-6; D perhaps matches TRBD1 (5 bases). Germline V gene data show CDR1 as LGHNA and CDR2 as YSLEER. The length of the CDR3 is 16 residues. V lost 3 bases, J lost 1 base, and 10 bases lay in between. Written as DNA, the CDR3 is TGCGCCAGCAGCCATAGCGGGGGTTCCTATAATTCACCCCTCCACTTT. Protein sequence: CASSHSGGSYNSPLHF.

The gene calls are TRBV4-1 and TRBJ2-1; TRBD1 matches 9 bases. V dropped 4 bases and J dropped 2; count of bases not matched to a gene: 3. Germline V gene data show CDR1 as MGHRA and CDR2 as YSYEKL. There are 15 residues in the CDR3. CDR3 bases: TGCGCCAGCAGCCTGGACAGGGGTACCTACAATGAGCAGTTCTTC. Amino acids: CASSLDRGTYNEQFF.

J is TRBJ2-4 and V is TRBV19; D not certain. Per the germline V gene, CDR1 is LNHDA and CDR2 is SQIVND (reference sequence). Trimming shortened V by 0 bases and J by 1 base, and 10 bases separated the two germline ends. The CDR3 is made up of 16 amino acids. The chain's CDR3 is CASSIELLIAKNIQYF. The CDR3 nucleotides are TGTGCCAGTAGTATAGAGCTATTAATCGCCAAAAACATTCAGTACTTC.

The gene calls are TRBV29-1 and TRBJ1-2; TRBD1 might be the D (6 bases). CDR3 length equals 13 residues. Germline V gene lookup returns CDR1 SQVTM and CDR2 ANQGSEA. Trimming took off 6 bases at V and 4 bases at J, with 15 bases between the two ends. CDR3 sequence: CSVLGAGVYGYTF. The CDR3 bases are TGCAGCGTCCTAGGCGCAGGGGTCTATGGCTACACCTTC.

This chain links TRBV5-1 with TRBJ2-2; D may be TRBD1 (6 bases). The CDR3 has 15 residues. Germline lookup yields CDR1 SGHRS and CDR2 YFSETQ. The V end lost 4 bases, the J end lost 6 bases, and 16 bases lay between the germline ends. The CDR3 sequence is CASSPTGTNAGELFF. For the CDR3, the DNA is TGCGCCAGCAGCCCAACCGGGACAAACGCCGGGGAGCTGTTTTTT. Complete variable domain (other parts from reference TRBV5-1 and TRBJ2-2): KAGVTQTPRYLIKTRGQQVTLSCSPISGHRSVSWYQQTPGQGLQFLFEYFSETQRNKGNFPGRFSGRQFSNSRSEMNVSTLELGDSALYLCASSPTGTNAGELFFGEGSRLTVL.